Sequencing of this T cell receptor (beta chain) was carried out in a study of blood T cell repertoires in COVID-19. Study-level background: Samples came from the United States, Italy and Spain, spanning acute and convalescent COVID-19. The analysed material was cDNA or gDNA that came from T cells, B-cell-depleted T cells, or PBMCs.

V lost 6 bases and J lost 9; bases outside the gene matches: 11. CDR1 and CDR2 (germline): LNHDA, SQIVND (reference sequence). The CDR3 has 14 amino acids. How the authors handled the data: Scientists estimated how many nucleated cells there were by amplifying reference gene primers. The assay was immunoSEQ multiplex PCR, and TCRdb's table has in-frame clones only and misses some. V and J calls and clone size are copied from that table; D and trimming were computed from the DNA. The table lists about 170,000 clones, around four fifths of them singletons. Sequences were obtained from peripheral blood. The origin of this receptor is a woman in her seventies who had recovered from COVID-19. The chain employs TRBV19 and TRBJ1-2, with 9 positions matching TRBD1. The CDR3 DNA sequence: TGTGCCAGTAGGCCCACAGGGGGCGCCTCTCGCTACACCTTC. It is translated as CASRPTGGASRYTF.